The rows below give T cell receptor beta chains drawn from one sample of a study of regulatory T cells in long-lasting Graves disease. TCRdb analysed the multiplex PCR reads with MiXCR anew, one entry per CDR3 protein. The data contain some 250,000 distinct CDR3 sequences, 15% to 20% of them singletons. Sequenced here: peripheral blood mononuclear cells (PBMCs), sampled at new diagnosis, from a patient treated with antithyroid drugs. These receptors were obtained from a female donor with Graves disease. CDR3s include the opening cysteine and the closing phenylalanine or tryptophan. D genes are given only for firm matches. The size field is filled for only some rows; it gives once, few, many or a size class.

abundance,j_gene,d_gene,v_gene,CDR3nt,CDR3aa
few,TRBJ1-2,.,TRBV19,TGTGCCAGTATTAGGACCGGCACTGCTAACTATGGCTGCACCTTC,CASIRTGTANYGCTF
few,TRBJ1-1,TRBD1,TRBV3-1,TGTGCCAGCGGGTATACAGGGGTCACTGAAGCTTTCTTT,CASGYTGVTEAFF
.,TRBJ2-2,TRBD2,TRBV6-2/TRBV6-3,TGTGCCAGCAGGGGACTAGCGGTGAACACCGGGGAGCTGTTTTTT,CASRGLAVNTGELFF
few,TRBJ1-1,.,TRBV10-3,TGTGCCATCAGGGAGCGGGAAAAGAACACTGAAGCTTTCTTT,CAIREREKNTEAFF
many,TRBJ2-3,.,TRBV28,TGTGCCAGCTCCCCGGAAATCACAGATACGCAGTATTTT,CASSPEITDTQYF
many,TRBJ2-3,.,TRBV30,TGTGCCTGGAGTGACCCTCTAATTAGCACAGATACGCAGTATTTT,CAWSDPLISTDTQYF
.,TRBJ2-7,.,TRBV7-2,TGTGCCAGCAGCTTCGGTGGGCACCCCTACGAGCAGTACTTC,CASSFGGHPYEQYF
many,TRBJ2-7,.,TRBV27,TGTGCCAGCAGTTACGGACAGAGCTCCTACGAGCAGTACTTC,CASSYGQSSYEQYF
many,TRBJ2-1,.,TRBV20-1,TGCAGTGCCCCCCGCGGGGGCGGGGGCTCCTACAATGAGCAGTTCTTC,CSAPRGGGGSYNEQFF
many,TRBJ2-2,.,TRBV20-1,TGCAGTGCTAGAGATTTGGCTAGCAGGAACACCGGGGAGCTGTTTTTT,CSARDLASRNTGELFF
many,TRBJ2-1,TRBD2,TRBV5-1,TGCGCCAGCAAAGGGACTAGCGGAAATAATGAGCAGTTCTTC,CASKGTSGNNEQFF
many,TRBJ2-3,.,TRBV11-2,TGTGCCAGCAGCTTCCAGGCAGATACGCAGTATTTT,CASSFQADTQYF
many,TRBJ2-2,.,TRBV24-1,TGTGCCACCAGTGATTCGGCAGGGTCCGGGGAGCTGTTTTTT,CATSDSAGSGELFF
many,TRBJ2-6,.,TRBV18,TGTGCCAGCTCGGAGGGGACTGGGGCCAACGTCCTGACTTTC,CASSEGTGANVLTF
many,TRBJ1-2,.,TRBV3-1,TGTGCCAGCAGTAGGCCCGGTAACCGCTATGGCTACACCTTC,CASSRPGNRYGYTF
many,TRBJ2-3,TRBD1,TRBV6-1,TGTGCCAGCAGTCGACAGGGGGACACAGATACGCAGTATTTT,CASSRQGDTDTQYF
many,TRBJ2-3,TRBD2,TRBV7-2,TGTGCCAGCAGCTTAATGTCCCAGCGGGGTACAGATACGCAGTATTTT,CASSLMSQRGTDTQYF
many,TRBJ2-3,.,TRBV20-1,TGCAGTGCTAGGCGGGCCTTATCAAGCACAGATACGCAGTATTTT,CSARRALSSTDTQYF
.,TRBJ2-7,.,TRBV5-1,TGCGCCAGCAGCTTGGTCTCGGGTTCCTACGAGCAGTACTTC,CASSLVSGSYEQYF
.,TRBJ2-7,.,TRBV4-2,TGTGCCAGCAGCCAAGAAACGACTAACGGCTACGAGCAGTACTTC,CASSQETTNGYEQYF
many,TRBJ1-5,.,TRBV20-1,TGCAGTGCCGCGGTGACTAGCAATCAGCCCCAGCATTTT,CSAAVTSNQPQHF
many,TRBJ2-3,TRBD2,TRBV7-2,TGTGCCAGCAGCTCCGAGGGACTAGCGGGAGGGAATACAGATACGCAGTATTTT,CASSSEGLAGGNTDTQYF